These 11 T cell receptor beta chains were sequenced from one sample in a study of Ad26.COV2.S vaccination and SARS-CoV-2 variants. As to treatment: roughly 19 received Ad26.COV2.S at low or high dose, single or two shots; about 5 received placebo; per-sample allocation not given. Day 63 after the first injection of vaccine or placebo was the sampling time. The assay was immunoSEQ multiplex PCR, and TCRdb's table has in-frame clones only and misses some. The data hold about 410,000 clones, with 92% observed a single time. Sequenced here: peripheral blood, sampled in a trial of Ad26.COV2.S vaccine versus placebo. These receptors were collected from a person between 18 and 59 years old who received the Ad26.COV2.S COVID-19 vaccine or a placebo.

The CDR3 spells CASSYVRGGVNEQFF. DNA of the CDR3: TGTGCCAGCAGTTACGTTCGGGGGGGAGTAAATGAGCAGTTCTTC. The chain recombines TRBV6-2 or TRBV6-3 with TRBJ2-1, with TRBD2 identical over 8 bases. The CDR3 has 15 amino acids. Germline assignment: CDR1 MNHEY and CDR2 SVGEGT. The J segment lost 7 bases and the V segment lost 2 bases, leaving 7 bases of the junction unmatched.

This clone was found once. The CDR3 spells CASSTNRAIPYEQYF. The CDR3, as DNA: TGCGCCAGCAGTACAAACAGGGCCATCCCCTACGAGCAGTACTTC. The chain uses TRBV5-1 and TRBJ2-7, with TRBD1 as a possible D gene (6 bases). Per the germline V gene, CDR1 is SGHRS and CDR2 is YFSETQ. This CDR3 region has 15 residues. Trimming took 5 bases from V and 2 from J, leaving 17 bases between them. The full variable domain, rest sourced from reference TRBV5-1 and TRBJ2-7, is KAGVTQTPRYLIKTRGQQVTLSCSPISGHRSVSWYQQTPGQGLQFLFEYFSETQRNKGNFPGRFSGRQFSNSRSEMNVSTLELGDSALYLCASSTNRAIPYEQYFGPGTRLTVT.

The chain employs TRBV6-5 and TRBJ1-5; D is unresolved. With 4 bases removed from V and 1 base from J, the gap between germline ends came to 8 bases. Germline loops: CDR1 MNHEY, CDR2 SVGAGI. The CDR3 runs to 14 residues. CDR3 amino acids: CASSFSGSNQPQHF. As DNA, the CDR3 is TGTGCCAGCAGTTTTAGTGGCAGCAATCAGCCCCAGCATTTT.

This sequence joins TRBV19 and TRBJ1-2; D remains ambiguous. This CDR3 contains 15 residues. V was trimmed by 6 bases and J by 4 bases, leaving 18 bases between them. Germline V lookup: CDR1 LNHDA, CDR2 SQIVND (reference sequence). The CDR3 reads CASSQIFASGYGYTF. In DNA, the CDR3 is TGTGCCAGTAGCCAAATCTTTGCGAGCGGCTATGGCTACACCTTC.

This sequence joins TRBV10-1 and TRBJ1-2; 10 bases are a match to TRBD1. Germline V gene data show CDR1 as WNHNN and CDR2 as SYGVQD (reference sequence). The CDR3 has 13 residues. With 1 base clipped from V and 7 bases from J, the junction kept 0 bases outside the gene matches. The CDR3 loop reads CASSEWTGGGYTF. The CDR3 DNA reads TGCGCCAGCAGTGAGTGGACAGGGGGTGGCTACACCTTC.

DNA for the CDR3: TGCGCCAGCAGCCAAGATCATTCTTGGCTAGCCGGAGATACGCAGTATTTT. It encodes CASSQDHSWLAGDTQYF. V gene TRBV4-3 combines with J gene TRBJ2-3, with D possibly matching TRBD2 (5 bases). The CDR3 is 17 amino acids. V was cut by 0 bases and J by 5 bases, with 18 bases left in between. Germline CDR1 reads LGHNA; CDR2 reads YSLEER.

The rearrangement uses TRBV18 and TRBJ2-3; 7 bases are shared with TRBD1. CDR1 and CDR2 (germline): KGHSH, LQKENI. The CDR3 has 13 amino acids. Germline trimming cut 6 bases from V and 4 bases from J; bases unmatched to any gene: 4. The CDR3 DNA reads as TGTGCCAGCTCTAACGACAGGGCAGATACGCAGTATTTT. Translating it yields CASSNDRADTQYF.

The chain carries TRBV11-2 and TRBJ2-7; 11 positions agree with TRBD1. The CDR3 is 16 residues long. Germline lookup yields CDR1 SGHAT and CDR2 FQNNGV. Losses at the gene ends were 7 bases for V and 1 base for J; bases not matched to a gene: 9. The CDR3: CASTVGQGGLSYEQYF. The CDR3 nucleotides read TGTGCCAGCACCGTGGGACAGGGGGGCCTTTCCTACGAGCAGTACTTC.

This sequence joins TRBV10-1 and TRBJ2-3, with no clear D. The V gene lost 4 bases and the J gene lost 6 bases, with 14 bases spanning the gap. Looked up from germline, CDR1 is WNHNN and CDR2 is SYGVQD (reference sequence). This CDR3 comprises 14 residues. The CDR3 is CASSATNPTDTQYF. CDR3 in DNA: TGCGCCAGCAGTGCAACTAATCCTACTGATACGCAGTATTTT.

The chain has TRBV7-9 and TRBJ2-7, with D maybe TRBD1 (6 bases). In germline, CDR1 is SEHNR, CDR2 FQNEAQ (reference sequence). Trimming left V 5 bases short and J 4 bases short, with 9 bases between. The CDR3 consists of 12 residues. The chain's CDR3 is CASSQTGYEQYF. As DNA, the CDR3 is TGTGCCAGCAGCCAGACAGGATACGAGCAGTACTTC.

The J gene is TRBJ2-2, the V gene TRBV19; possible D gene TRBD1, 6 bases. Germline V gene lookup returns CDR1 LNHDA and CDR2 SQIVND (reference sequence). The CDR3 is 15 residues long. Trimming pared 8 bases from V and 6 bases from J, leaving 19 bases between. The CDR3 region has the DNA TGTGCCAGTTACGATACAGGGTTTATAGCCGGGGAGCTGTTTTTT. Translated: CASYDTGFIAGELFF.